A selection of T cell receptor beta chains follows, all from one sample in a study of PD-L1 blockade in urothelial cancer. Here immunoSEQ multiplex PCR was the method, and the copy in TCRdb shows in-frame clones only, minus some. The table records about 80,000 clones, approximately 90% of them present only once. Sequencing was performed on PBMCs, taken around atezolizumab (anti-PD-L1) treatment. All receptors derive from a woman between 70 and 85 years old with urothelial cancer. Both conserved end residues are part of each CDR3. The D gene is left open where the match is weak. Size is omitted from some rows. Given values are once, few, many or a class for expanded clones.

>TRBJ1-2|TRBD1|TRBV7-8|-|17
TGTGCCAGCAGCTTAGGGACAGGGTCCCTTGCTAGCTATGGCTACACCTTC
CASSLGTGSLASYGYTF
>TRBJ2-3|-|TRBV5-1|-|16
TGCGCCAGCAGCTTGGTGTTGGGGGCGAGCACAGATACGCAGTATTTT
CASSLVLGASTDTQYF
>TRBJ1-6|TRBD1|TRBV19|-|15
TGTGCCAGTACTCCGGGACAGGGCCCTTATTCACCCCTCCACTTT
CASTPGQGPYSPLHF
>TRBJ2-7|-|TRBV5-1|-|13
TGCGCCAGCAGCTTGGCCCCGTCCTACGAGCAGTACTTC
CASSLAPSYEQYF
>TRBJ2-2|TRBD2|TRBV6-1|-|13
TGTGCCAGCAAACTAGCGGGAGGGGGGGAGCTGTTTTTT
CASKLAGGGELFF
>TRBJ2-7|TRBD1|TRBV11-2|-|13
TGTGCCAGCAGCTTAGGGACAGGGGGCGAGCAGTACTTC
CASSLGTGGEQYF
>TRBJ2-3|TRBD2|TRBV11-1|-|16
TGTGCCAGCAGCTTAAGAGTAGCGGGAGCATCAGATACGCAGTATTTT
CASSLRVAGASDTQYF
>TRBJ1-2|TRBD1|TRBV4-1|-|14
TGCGCCAGCAGCCAAGCGGGACAGGTCTATGGCTACACCTTC
CASSQAGQVYGYTF
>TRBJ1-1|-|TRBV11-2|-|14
TGTGCCAGCAGCCTGTCGGGGGGCAACACTGAAGCTTTCTTT
CASSLSGGNTEAFF
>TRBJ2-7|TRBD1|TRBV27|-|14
TGTGCCAGCAGTTTTGGACAGGGGGGCTACGAGCAGTACTTC
CASSFGQGGYEQYF
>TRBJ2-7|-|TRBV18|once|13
TGTGCCAGCTCACAACAGGGATACTCCGAGCAGTACTTC
CASSQQGYSEQYF
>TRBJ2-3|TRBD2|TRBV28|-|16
TGTGCCAGCAGTTCCTTACTAGCGGGATCCACAGATACGCAGTATTTT
CASSSLLAGSTDTQYF
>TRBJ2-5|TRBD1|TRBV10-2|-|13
TGCGCCAGCAGGAGGGGACAGCAAGAGACCCAGTACTTC
CASRRGQQETQYF
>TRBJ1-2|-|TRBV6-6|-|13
TGTGCCAGCAGTTACAGCGGGGACTATGGCTACACCTTC
CASSYSGDYGYTF
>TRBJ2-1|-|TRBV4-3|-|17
TGCGCCAGCAGCCAAACGAGGGCTGCGAGCTCCTACAATGAGCAGTTCTTC
CASSQTRAASSYNEQFF
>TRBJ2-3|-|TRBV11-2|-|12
TGTGCCAGCAGCACGGGAGTAGATACGCAGTATTTT
CASSTGVDTQYF
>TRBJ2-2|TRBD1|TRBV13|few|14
TGTGCCAGCAGGGAGACAGGGGGCACCGGGGAGCTGTTTTTT
CASRETGGTGELFF
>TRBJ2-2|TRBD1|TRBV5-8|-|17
TGTGCCAGCAGCCACTCCTACAGGGGCGTAGAGGACGGGGAGCTGTTTTTT
CASSHSYRGVEDGELFF
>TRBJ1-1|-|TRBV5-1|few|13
TGCGCCAGTTTCGGGATTCTGAACACTGAAGCTTTCTTT
CASFGILNTEAFF
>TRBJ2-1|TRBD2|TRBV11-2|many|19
TGTGCCAGCAGCTTAGACCCCGGACTAGCGGGAGTTTCCCACAATGAGCAGTTCTTC
CASSLDPGLAGVSHNEQFF
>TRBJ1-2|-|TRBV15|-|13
-
CATSLDRVGFGTF
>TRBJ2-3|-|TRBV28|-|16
TGTGCCAGCATCCCCCCTTACGGGAGAGGAACAGATACGCAGTATTTT
CASIPPYGRGTDTQYF
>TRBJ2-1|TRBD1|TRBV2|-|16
TGTGCCAGCAGTGAAGCAGGGACAGTCCGAGCAAGTGAGCAGTTCTTC
CASSEAGTVRASEQFF